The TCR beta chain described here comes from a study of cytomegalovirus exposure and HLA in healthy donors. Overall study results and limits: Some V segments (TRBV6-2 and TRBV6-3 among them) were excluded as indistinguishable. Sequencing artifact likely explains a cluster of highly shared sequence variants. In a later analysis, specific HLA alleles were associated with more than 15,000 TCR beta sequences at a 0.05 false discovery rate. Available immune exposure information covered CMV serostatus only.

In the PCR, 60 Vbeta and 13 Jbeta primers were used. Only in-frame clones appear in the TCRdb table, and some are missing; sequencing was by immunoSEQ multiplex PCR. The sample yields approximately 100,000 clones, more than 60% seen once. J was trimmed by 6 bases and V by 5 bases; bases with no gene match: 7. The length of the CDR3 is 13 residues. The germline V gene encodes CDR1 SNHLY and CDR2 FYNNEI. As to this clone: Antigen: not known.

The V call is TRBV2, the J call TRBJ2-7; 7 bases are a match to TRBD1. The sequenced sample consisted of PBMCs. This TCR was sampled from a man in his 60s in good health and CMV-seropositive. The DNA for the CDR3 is TGTGCCAGCAGTACCGACAGGGATCTCGAGCAGTACTTC. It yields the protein CASSTDRDLEQYF.